The text below deals with one TCR beta chain. Its target is unknown. Sequenced by immunoSEQ multiplex PCR; TCRdb stores in-frame clones only, minus some. The top ten hold 9.3% of the sample, which has about 29,000 clones, 80% to 90% seen once. This sample is drawn from a study of early stage breast cancer tumors. V shed 6 bases and J shed 8 bases, with 17 bases lying between them. Germline V CDR1 and CDR2: MNHEY, SVGAGI. This CDR3 has 14 residues. Overall study findings and caveats: Most shared enriched TCRB sequences were commonly generated ones. Blood repertoires resembled normal breast more than tumor. Tumors had about 2.3-fold higher T cell density than normal breast.

Sequenced material: blood. This clonotype originated in a person aged 45-65 years with breast cancer. The chain has TRBV6-5 and TRBJ1-5, with D possibly TRBD1 on 6 matching bases. CDR3 DNA: TGTGCCAGCAGCCCGACAGGCCCCTGGGAGCCCCAGCATTTT. Its protein is CASSPTGPWEPQHF.